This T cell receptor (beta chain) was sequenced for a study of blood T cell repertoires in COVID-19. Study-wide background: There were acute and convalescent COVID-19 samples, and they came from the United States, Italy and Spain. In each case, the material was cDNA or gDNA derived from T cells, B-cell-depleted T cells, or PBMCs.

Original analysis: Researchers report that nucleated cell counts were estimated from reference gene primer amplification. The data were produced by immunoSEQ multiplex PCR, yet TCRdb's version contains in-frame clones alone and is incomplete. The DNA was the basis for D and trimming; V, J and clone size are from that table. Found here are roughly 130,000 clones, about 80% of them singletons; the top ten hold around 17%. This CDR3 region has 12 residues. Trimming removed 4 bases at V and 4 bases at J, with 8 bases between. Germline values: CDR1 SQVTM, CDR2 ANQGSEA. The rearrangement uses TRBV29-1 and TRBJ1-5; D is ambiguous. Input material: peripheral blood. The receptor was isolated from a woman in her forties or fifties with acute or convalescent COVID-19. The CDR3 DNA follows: TGCAGCGTTGGTGCGGAAAATCAGCCCCAGCATTTT. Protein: CSVGAENQPQHF.